This T cell receptor beta chain was captured by sequencing in a study of blood T cell repertoires in COVID-19. Study in general: PBMCs, B-cell-depleted T cells, or T cells provided the cDNA or gDNA that made up the material.

Original processing notes: Amplified reference gene primers provided the basis for estimating nucleated cell counts. TCRdb's copy holds only in-frame clones and misses some; the assay was immunoSEQ multiplex PCR. V, J and clone size are those of that table, while D and trimming were read from the DNA. The sample shows about 190,000 clones, 70% to 90% of them seen only once. This CDR3 has 14 amino acids. Germline V gene sequence: CDR1 LNHDA, CDR2 SQIVND (reference sequence). The J segment lost 4 bases and the V segment lost 5 bases, leaving 4 bases of the junction unmatched. The sample was peripheral blood. V usage is TRBV19 and J usage is TRBJ2-3; 9 nucleotides align to TRBD2. The sequence was obtained from a woman aged 40-49 years who had recovered from COVID-19. The CDR3 region is CASSSGTSPDTQYF. Written as DNA, the CDR3 is TGTGCCAGTAGTTCCGGGACTAGCCCAGATACGCAGTATTTT.